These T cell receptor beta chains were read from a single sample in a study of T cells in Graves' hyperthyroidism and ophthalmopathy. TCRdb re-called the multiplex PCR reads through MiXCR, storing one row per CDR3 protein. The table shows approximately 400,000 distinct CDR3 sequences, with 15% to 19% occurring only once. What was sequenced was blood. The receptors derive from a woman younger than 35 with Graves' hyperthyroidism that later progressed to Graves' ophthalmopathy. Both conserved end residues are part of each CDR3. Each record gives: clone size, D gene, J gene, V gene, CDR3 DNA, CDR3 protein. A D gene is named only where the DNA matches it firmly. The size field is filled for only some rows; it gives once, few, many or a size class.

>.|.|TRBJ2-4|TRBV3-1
TGTGCCAGCAGCCAAGGCCCCAAACCCCACATTCAGTACTTC
CASSQGPKPHIQYF
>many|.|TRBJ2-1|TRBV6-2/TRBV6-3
TGTGCCAGCAGTGCCTACAATGAGCAGTTCTTC
CASSAYNEQFF
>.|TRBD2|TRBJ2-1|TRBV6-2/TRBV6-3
TGTGCCAGCAGTGCCGGAGGGAGCGGGAGAGGGAATGAGCAGTTCTTC
CASSAGGSGRGNEQFF
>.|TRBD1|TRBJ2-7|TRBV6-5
TGTGCCAGCAGTTATATTCCGGGACAGGGGGTGTACGAGCAGTACTTC
CASSYIPGQGVYEQYF
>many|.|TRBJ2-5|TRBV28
TGTGCCAGCAGCGGGACGGAACTCCAAGAGACCCAGTACTTC
CASSGTELQETQYF
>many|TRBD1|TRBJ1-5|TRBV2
TGTGCCAGCAGTGTGGGGACAGGGGTCAATCAGCCCCAGCATTTT
CASSVGTGVNQPQHF
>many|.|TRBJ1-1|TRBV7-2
TGTGCCAGCAGCCTAGGAAGGGGAGCTGAAGCTTTCTTT
CASSLGRGAEAFF
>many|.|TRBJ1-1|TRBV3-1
TGTGCCAGCAGACCCCTCAGGGCCCAGGGCGCCAACACTGAAGCTTTCTTT
CASRPLRAQGANTEAFF
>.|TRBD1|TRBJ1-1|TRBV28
TGTGCCAGCAGGTCCGGGACAGTCCGGAACACTGAAGCTTTCTTT
CASRSGTVRNTEAFF
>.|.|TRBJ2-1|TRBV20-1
TGCAGTGCCAGTAGGACAGCTTACAATGAGCAGTTCTTC
CSASRTAYNEQFF
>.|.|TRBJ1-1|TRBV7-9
TGTGCCAGCAGCGCACCCATAAGATTGAACACTGAAGCTTTCTTT
CASSAPIRLNTEAFF